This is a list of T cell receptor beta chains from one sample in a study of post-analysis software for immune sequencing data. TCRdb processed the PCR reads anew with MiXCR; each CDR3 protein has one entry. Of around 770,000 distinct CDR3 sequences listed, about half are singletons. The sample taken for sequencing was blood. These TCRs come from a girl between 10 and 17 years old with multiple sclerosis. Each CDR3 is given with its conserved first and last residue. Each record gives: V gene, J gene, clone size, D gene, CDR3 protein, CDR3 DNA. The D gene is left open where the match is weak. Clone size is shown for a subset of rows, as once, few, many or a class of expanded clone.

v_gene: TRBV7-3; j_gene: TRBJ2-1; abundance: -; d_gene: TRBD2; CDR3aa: CASSLTPGLVLPLKYNEQFF; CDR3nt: TGTGCCAGCAGCTTAACACCGGGACTAGTTTTACCTCTCAAATACAATGAGCAGTTCTTC
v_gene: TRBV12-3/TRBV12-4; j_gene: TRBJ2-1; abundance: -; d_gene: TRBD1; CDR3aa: CASRRQGLSYNEQFF; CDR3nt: TGTGCCAGCCGAAGACAGGGCCTCTCTTACAATGAGCAGTTCTTC
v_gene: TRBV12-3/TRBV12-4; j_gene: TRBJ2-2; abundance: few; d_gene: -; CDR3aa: CASTSWPGPTNTGELFF; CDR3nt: TGTGCCAGCACCTCCTGGCCCGGCCCGACGAACACCGGGGAGCTGTTTTTT
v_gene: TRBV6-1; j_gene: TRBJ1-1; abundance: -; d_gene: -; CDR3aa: CASSEGPYGDTEAFF; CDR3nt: TGTGCCAGCAGTGAAGGTCCTTATGGGGACACTGAAGCTTTCTTT
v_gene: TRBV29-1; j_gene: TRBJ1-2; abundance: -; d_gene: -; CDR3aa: CSVEEGGNYGYTF; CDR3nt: TGCAGCGTTGAAGAAGGGGGAAACTATGGCTACACCTTC
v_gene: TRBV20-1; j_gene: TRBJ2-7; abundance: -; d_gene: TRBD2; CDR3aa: CSASASSGTPYEQYF; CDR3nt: TGCAGTGCTAGTGCCTCTAGCGGGACGCCCTACGAGCAGTACTTC
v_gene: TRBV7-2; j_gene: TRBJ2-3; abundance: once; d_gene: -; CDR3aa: CASSLAGPSSDTQYF; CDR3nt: TGTGCCAGCAGCCTCGCGGGTCCGTCTTCAGATACGCAGTATTTT
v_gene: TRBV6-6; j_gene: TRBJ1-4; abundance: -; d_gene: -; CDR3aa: CASSYSAGPRTEKLFF; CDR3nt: TGTGCCAGCAGTTACTCCGCGGGGCCTAGAACCGAAAAACTGTTTTTT
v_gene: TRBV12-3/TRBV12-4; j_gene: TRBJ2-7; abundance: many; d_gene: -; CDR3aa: CASTLQGTISYEQYF; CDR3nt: TGTGCCAGCACCCTTCAGGGGACAATCTCCTACGAGCAGTACTTC
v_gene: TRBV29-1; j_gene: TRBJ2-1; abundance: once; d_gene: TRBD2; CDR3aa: CSVEGRGRAGVYNEQFF; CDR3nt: TGCAGCGTTGAGGGCAGGGGACGAGCGGGAGTATACAATGAGCAGTTCTTC
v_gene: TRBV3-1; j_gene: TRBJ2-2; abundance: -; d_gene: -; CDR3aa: CASSRGVADQTGELFF; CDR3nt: TGTGCCAGCAGCCGCGGAGTAGCGGATCAAACCGGGGAGCTGTTTTTT
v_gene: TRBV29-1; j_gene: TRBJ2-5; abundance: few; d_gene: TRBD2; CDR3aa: CSVDAVAGRETQYF; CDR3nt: TGCAGCGTTGATGCGGTAGCGGGAAGGGAGACCCAGTACTTC
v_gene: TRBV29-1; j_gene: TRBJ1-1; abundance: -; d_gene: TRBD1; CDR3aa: CSVVGWRQGLFGTWNTEAFF; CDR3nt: TGCAGCGTGGTGGGGTGGAGACAGGGGTTGTTCGGTACGTGGAACACTGAAGCTTTCTTT
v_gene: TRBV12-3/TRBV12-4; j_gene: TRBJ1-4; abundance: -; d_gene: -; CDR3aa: CASSLGDGVILFF; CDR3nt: TGTGCCAGCAGTTTAGGGGATGGAGTTATTCTGTTTTTT
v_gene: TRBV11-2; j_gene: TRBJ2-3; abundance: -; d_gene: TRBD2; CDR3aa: CASSPMTSRGTDTQYF; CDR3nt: TGTGCCAGCAGCCCTATGACTAGCCGGGGCACAGATACGCAGTATTTT
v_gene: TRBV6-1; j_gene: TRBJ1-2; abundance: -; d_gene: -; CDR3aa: CATYPLALYGYTF; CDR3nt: TGTGCCACCTACCCTCTAGCCCTATATGGCTACACCTTC
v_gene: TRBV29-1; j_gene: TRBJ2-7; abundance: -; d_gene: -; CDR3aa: CSVGSGAASYEQYF; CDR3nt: TGCAGCGTTGGTTCGGGAGCGGCTTCCTACGAGCAGTACTTC
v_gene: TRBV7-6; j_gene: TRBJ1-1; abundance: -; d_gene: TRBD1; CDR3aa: CASSPTPGQRVTEAFF; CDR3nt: TGTGCCAGCAGCCCGACCCCGGGACAGAGGGTCACTGAAGCTTTCTTT
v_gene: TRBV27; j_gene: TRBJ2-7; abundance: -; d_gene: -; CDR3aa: CASSWAAGGEQYF; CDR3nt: TGTGCCAGCAGTTGGGCGGCGGGCGGCGAGCAGTACTTT
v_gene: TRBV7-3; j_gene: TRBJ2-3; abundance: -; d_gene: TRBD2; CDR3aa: CASSPYAPSGRAADTQYF; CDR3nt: TGTGCCAGCAGCCCCTACGCCCCTAGCGGGAGGGCTGCAGATACGCAGTATTTT
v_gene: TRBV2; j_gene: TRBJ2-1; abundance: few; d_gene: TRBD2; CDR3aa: CASRGMGSGRAHNEQFF; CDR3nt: TGTGCCAGCAGGGGTATGGGTAGCGGGAGGGCCCACAATGAGCAGTTCTTC
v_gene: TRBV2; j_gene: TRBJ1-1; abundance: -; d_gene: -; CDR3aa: CASSAQAGAPLSDTEAFF; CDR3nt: TGTGCCAGCAGTGCCCAAGCAGGGGCTCCACTGTCGGACACTGAAGCTTTCTTT
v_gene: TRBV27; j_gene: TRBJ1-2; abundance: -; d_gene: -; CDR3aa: CASSLFGGSGYTF; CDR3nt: TGTGCCAGCAGTTTATTCGGGGGGTCTGGCTACACCTTC
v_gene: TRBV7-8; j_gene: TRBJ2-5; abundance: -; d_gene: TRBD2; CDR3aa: CASSLNPGGGLETQYF; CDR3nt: TGTGCCAGCAGCTTAAATCCGGGGGGGGGATTGGAGACCCAGTACTTC
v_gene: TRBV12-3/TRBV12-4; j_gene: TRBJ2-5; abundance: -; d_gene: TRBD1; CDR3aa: CASSLETGPWKQYF; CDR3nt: TGTGCCAGCAGTTTAGAGACAGGGCCCTGGAAGCAGTACTTC
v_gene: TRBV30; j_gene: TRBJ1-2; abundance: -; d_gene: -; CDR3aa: CAWSVDGPTSGYTF; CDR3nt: TGTGCCTGGAGTGTAGACGGCCCGACGAGTGGCTACACCTTC
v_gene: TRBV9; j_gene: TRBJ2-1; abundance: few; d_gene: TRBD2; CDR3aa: CASSGGEGNEQFF; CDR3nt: TGTGCCAGCAGCGGCGGGGAGGGCAATGAGCAGTTCTTC
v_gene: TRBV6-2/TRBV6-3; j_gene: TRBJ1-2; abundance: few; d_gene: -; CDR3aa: CASSYSAGISYGYTF; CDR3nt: TGTGCCAGCAGTTACTCCGCAGGGATCTCCTATGGCTACACCTTC
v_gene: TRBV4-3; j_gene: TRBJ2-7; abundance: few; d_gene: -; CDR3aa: CASSQDPYDSYEQYF; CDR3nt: TGCGCCAGCAGCCAAGACCCCTACGACTCCTACGAGCAGTACTTC
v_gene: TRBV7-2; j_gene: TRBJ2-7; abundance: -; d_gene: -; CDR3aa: CASSLERGGYEQYF; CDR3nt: TGTGCCAGCAGCTTAGAACGGGGCGGCTACGAGCAGTACTTC
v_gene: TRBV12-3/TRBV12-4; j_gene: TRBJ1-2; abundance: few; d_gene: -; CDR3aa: CASRSAGGSLRGYTF; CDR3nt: TGTGCCAGCAGGTCCGCTGGGGGATCCCTGAGGGGCTACACCTTC